This TCR beta chain originates from a study of T cells in localized non-small cell lung cancer. Study outcomes and limitations: A median of approximately 50 of the top 100 tumor clones appeared in adjacent lung, which was paired and uninvolved. Without multi-region sequencing, intratumor heterogeneity could not be excluded.

About this clone: Its antigen is unknown.

V was trimmed by 6 bases and J by 2 bases, leaving 13 bases between them. This CDR3 is 15 amino acids long. Germline V CDR1 and CDR2: SNHLY, FYNNEI. Using immunoSEQ multiplex PCR, the repertoire was profiled, and TCRdb retains in-frame clones only, with some absent. The table records 15,000 or so clones, around four fifths of them present only once. The sequences come from peripheral blood, collected before any cancer treatment. The rearrangement links TRBV2 to TRBJ1-4; D not certain. This sequence was found in a male donor older than 55 with stage III lung adenocarcinoma. The CDR3 sequence: CASSRERVTNEKLFF. The CDR3 DNA sequence: TGTGCCAGCAGCCGCGAGCGGGTTACTAATGAAAAACTGTTTTTT.